The sample holds one count of the clone carrying this TCR beta chain. Antigen: not known. This record comes from a study of vaccination and CD4 T cells after COVID-19. Study information: Sampling after COVID took place at a median of about 98 days (range 35 to 161) following diagnosis. Study-wide points: SARS-CoV-2-reactive clonotype medians increased from roughly 21 to 40, not significantly.

The ends lost 0 bases at V and 0 bases at J; junction bases unmatched: 16. CDR1 and CDR2 from the germline V gene are LGHNA and YSLEER. The CDR3 totals 22 residues. Regarding treatment: approximately 11-day PBMC culture with coronavirus spike peptide pools or control peptides (ViraFEST assay). For ViraFEST, peptide pools expanded antigen-specific T cells, after which the TCRs were sequenced. The assay that was used to sequence DNA from cultured CD4+ T cells was the Oncomine TCR Beta short-read assay. Someone extracted genomic DNA from cultured CD4+ T cells. TCRdb passed the PCR reads through MiXCR, listing each CDR3 protein once. The repertoire holds around 10,000 distinct CDR3 sequences, with roughly 61% as singletons.

V gene TRBV4-3 combines with J gene TRBJ2-3; 12 bases match TRBD2. The sequenced sample was CD4+ T cells from blood, cultured in vitro. The origin of this receptor is a human donor who had recovered from COVID-19. As DNA, the CDR3 is TGCGCCAGCAGCCAAGATCAGCCTAGCGGGAGGGCTTCGGTATCTAGCACAGATACGCAGTATTTT. This sequence encodes CASSQDQPSGRASVSSTDTQYF.